The 17 T cell receptor beta chains below all came from one sample that was sequenced in a study of regulatory T cells. These TCRs' antigens remain unknown. The PCR used 52 TRBV and 13 TRBJ primers. Libraries were prepared by immunoSEQ multiplex PCR; TCRdb keeps only in-frame clonotypes and omits some of them. Of about 23,000 clones listed, 70% to 90% are singletons. Notes on the study in general: In CD3G-deficient patients, conventional CD4+ T cells were enriched for hydrophobic CDR3 residues at positions 6 and 7.

Sequencing was done on a sample of conventional CD4+ T cells sorted from blood. These receptors originate from a child under 18 with CD3G deficiency.

This chain uses TRBV11-2 with TRBJ1-1, with 9 bases aligning to TRBD1. The germline gives CDR1 SGHAT, CDR2 FQNNGV. This CDR3 is built from 15 residues. V lost 5 bases, J lost 3 bases, and 7 bases stayed unmatched. CDR3 loop: CASSPYRGRDTEAFF. CDR3 nucleotides: TGTGCCAGCAGCCCTTACAGGGGGCGGGACACTGAAGCTTTCTTT. The variable domain in full, completed from reference TRBV11-2 and TRBJ1-1, reads EAGVAQSPRYKIIEKRQSVAFWCNPISGHATLYWYQQILGQGPKLLIQFQNNGVVDDSQLPKDRFSAERLKGVDSTLKIQPAKLEDSAVYLCASSPYRGRDTEAFFGQGTRLTVV.

The chain has TRBV7-9 and TRBJ2-2; TRBD2 might be the D (5 bases). The V end was cut by 0 bases, the J end by 8 bases, with 10 bases between. The CDR3 length is 14 residues. CDR1 and CDR2 from the germline V gene are SEHNR and FQNEAQ (reference sequence). The CDR3 DNA reads as TGTGCCAGCAGCTTAGCGGGGAGCCATGGGGAGCTGTTTTTT. Translation gives CASSLAGSHGELFF.

The gene calls are TRBV28 and TRBJ2-1; 11 nucleotides agree with TRBD2. The J segment lost 7 bases and the V segment lost 6 bases, leaving 8 bases of the junction unmatched. The CDR3 is 15 residues long. Germline-derived CDR1 and CDR2 are MDHEN and SYDVKM. CDR3 DNA sequence: TGTGCCAGCAGCCTGACTAGCGGGAAAGTAAATGAGCAGTTCTTC. It is translated as CASSLTSGKVNEQFF.

The CDR3 bases are TGTGCCAGCAGTCTCCTCGCGGGTACCGAGCAGTACTTC. Translation gives CASSLLAGTEQYF. The chain couples TRBV28 to TRBJ2-7; D may be TRBD2 (5 bases). The V and J ends lost 5 bases and 6 bases respectively, with 14 bases between them. Germline V CDR1 and CDR2: MDHEN, SYDVKM. The CDR3 sequence is 13 residues long. The entire variable domain, with the rest obtained from reference TRBV28 and TRBJ2-7, is as follows: DVKVTQSSRYLVKRTGEKVFLECVQDMDHENMFWYRQDPGLGLRLIYFSYDVKMKEKGDIPEGYSVSREKKERFSLILESASTNQTSMYLCASSLLAGTEQYFGPGTRLTVT.

This sequence joins TRBV6-1 and TRBJ2-6; no definite D call. CDR1 and CDR2 (germline): MNHNS, SASEGT. The CDR3 is made up of 18 amino acids. V was trimmed by 2 bases and J by 2 bases, leaving 16 bases between them. The CDR3 loop is CASSEFMIWAAGANVLTF. DNA for the CDR3: TGTGCCAGCAGTGAATTCATGATTTGGGCTGCTGGGGCCAACGTCCTGACTTTC.

This chain uses TRBV11-3 with TRBJ2-5; 9 bases are a match to TRBD2. V shed 5 bases, J shed 4 bases, and the junction held 8 bases outside the gene matches. The CDR3 spans 15 residues. Germline loops: CDR1 SGHNT, CDR2 YENEEA. Written as DNA, the CDR3 is TGTGCCAGCAGCCACACCGAACTAGCGGGAGAGACCCAGTACTTC. Protein sequence: CASSHTELAGETQYF.

The chain couples TRBV30 to TRBJ2-7; D may be TRBD1 (6 bases). This CDR3 region has 12 residues. The V end lost 2 bases, the J end lost 9 bases, and 14 bases lay between the germline ends. Germline V gene sequence: CDR1 GTSNPN, CDR2 SVGIG (reference sequence). CDR3 sequence reads: CAWSQGETGQYF. CDR3 in DNA: TGTGCCTGGAGTCAAGGGGAGACAGGGCAGTACTTC. Full variable domain (remainder filled in from reference TRBV30 and TRBJ2-7): SQTIHQWPATLVQPVGSPLSLECTVEGTSNPNLYWYRQAAGRGLQLLFYSVGIGQISSEVPQNLSASRPQDRQFILSSKKLLLSDSGFYLCAWSQGETGQYFGPGTRLTVT.

Turning to this clone: The junction and the germline gene differ at one end; a read error may be behind it. The chain is built from TRBV14 and TRBJ2-1; the match to TRBD1 covers 7 bases. The CDR3 is 14 amino acids. The germline V gene has CDR1 SGHDN and CDR2 FVKESK. In DNA form, the CDR3 reads TGTGCCAGCAGCAAAGACAGGGACGGCAATGAGCAGTTCTTC. Amino acid sequence: CASSKDRDGNEQFF.

V is TRBV28 and J is TRBJ1-5; no reliable D call. This CDR3 comprises 12 residues. Germline V gene data show CDR1 as MDHEN and CDR2 as SYDVKM. The V end was cut by 8 bases, the J end by 5 bases, with 10 bases between. The CDR3 reads CASCVPYQPQHF. Here the CDR3 DNA reads TGTGCCAGCTGCGTCCCCTATCAGCCCCAGCATTTT.

The chain couples TRBV4-1 to TRBJ2-7; 7 bases fit TRBD2. The length of the CDR3 is 16 residues. After removal of 0 bases from V and 2 bases from J, the junction contained 7 bases not matched to a gene. Germline lookup yields CDR1 MGHRA and CDR2 YSYEKL. CDR3 DNA sequence: TGCGCCAGCAGCCAAGATTTGGGAGGGAAAGCCTACGAGCAGTACTTC. This gives the protein CASSQDLGGKAYEQYF.

In this sample, this clone turned up once. CDR3: CAISDVGYEQYF. The CDR3 nucleotides read TGTGCCATCAGTGATGTGGGCTACGAGCAGTACTTC. The V gene is TRBV10-3, the J gene TRBJ2-7; D is undetermined. Trimming left V 3 bases short and J 3 bases short, with 6 bases between. The CDR3 sequence is 12 residues long. Germline CDR1 is ENHRY and CDR2 is SYGVKD.

The V gene is TRBV28, the J gene TRBJ2-7, with 9 bases fitting TRBD2. The CDR3 covers 16 residues. The V and J ends lost 1 base and 3 bases, in that order; junction bases with no gene match: 7. The germline V gene encodes CDR1 MDHEN and CDR2 SYDVKM. CDR3 protein: CASSLFAGGGSYEQYF. The CDR3 DNA reads as TGTGCCAGCAGTTTATTTGCGGGAGGGGGGAGCTACGAGCAGTACTTC. The full variable domain, rest sourced from reference TRBV28 and TRBJ2-7, is DVKVTQSSRYLVKRTGEKVFLECVQDMDHENMFWYRQDPGLGLRLIYFSYDVKMKEKGDIPEGYSVSREKKERFSLILESASTNQTSMYLCASSLFAGGGSYEQYFGPGTRLTVT.

CDR3 DNA sequence: TGCGCCAGCAGCTTGTTCGGCCCCACGGTCGCAGATACGCAGTATTTT. Translation: CASSLFGPTVADTQYF. The chain has TRBV5-1 and TRBJ2-3; D gene ambiguous. V lost 1 base, J lost 4 bases, and 16 bases lay in between. There are 16 residues in the CDR3. CDR1 is SGHRS, CDR2 YFSETQ, per germline.

The chain couples TRBV6-1 to TRBJ1-4; D ambiguous. The ends were cut back, 3 bases at V and 5 bases at J, with 10 bases in the middle. Germline CDR1 and CDR2: MNHNS and SASEGT. The CDR3 spans 14 residues. The chain's CDR3 is CASSDPRRNEKLFF. CDR3 DNA: TGTGCCAGCAGTGATCCCAGGAGGAATGAAAAACTGTTTTTT.

This clone was counted a single time. This chain joins TRBV28 and TRBJ2-7; D may be TRBD2 (5 bases). Germline assignment: CDR1 MDHEN and CDR2 SYDVKM. This CDR3 has 12 residues. V was trimmed by 6 bases and J by 4 bases, leaving 10 bases between them. Here the CDR3 reads CASRGRRYEQYF. For the CDR3, the DNA is TGTGCCAGCAGGGGTCGGAGGTACGAGCAGTACTTC.

The rearrangement links TRBV7-8 to TRBJ2-1; 11 bases fit TRBD2. The junction had 9 bases not matched to a gene; V was cut back by 5 bases and J by 9 bases. This CDR3 is 15 amino acids long. Per germline, CDR1 SGHVS and CDR2 FQNEAQ. DNA of the CDR3: TGTGCCAGCAGCAAACTAGCGGGAGAGGCGGGTGAGCAGTTCTTC. It codes for CASSKLAGEAGEQFF.

The V call is TRBV11-2, the J call TRBJ2-7; TRBD2 is a possible D gene (6 bases). The CDR3 length is 16 residues. Trimming removed 4 bases at V and 3 bases at J, with 19 bases between. Germline V gene data show CDR1 as SGHAT and CDR2 as FQNNGV. This CDR3 reads CASSSFGGRLGYEQYF. In nucleotides, the CDR3 is TGTGCCAGCAGCTCCTTTGGGGGGAGGTTGGGCTACGAGCAGTACTTC. Together with reference TRBV11-2 and TRBJ2-7, the CDR3 gives the full variable domain: EAGVAQSPRYKIIEKRQSVAFWCNPISGHATLYWYQQILGQGPKLLIQFQNNGVVDDSQLPKDRFSAERLKGVDSTLKIQPAKLEDSAVYLCASSSFGGRLGYEQYFGPGTRLTVT.